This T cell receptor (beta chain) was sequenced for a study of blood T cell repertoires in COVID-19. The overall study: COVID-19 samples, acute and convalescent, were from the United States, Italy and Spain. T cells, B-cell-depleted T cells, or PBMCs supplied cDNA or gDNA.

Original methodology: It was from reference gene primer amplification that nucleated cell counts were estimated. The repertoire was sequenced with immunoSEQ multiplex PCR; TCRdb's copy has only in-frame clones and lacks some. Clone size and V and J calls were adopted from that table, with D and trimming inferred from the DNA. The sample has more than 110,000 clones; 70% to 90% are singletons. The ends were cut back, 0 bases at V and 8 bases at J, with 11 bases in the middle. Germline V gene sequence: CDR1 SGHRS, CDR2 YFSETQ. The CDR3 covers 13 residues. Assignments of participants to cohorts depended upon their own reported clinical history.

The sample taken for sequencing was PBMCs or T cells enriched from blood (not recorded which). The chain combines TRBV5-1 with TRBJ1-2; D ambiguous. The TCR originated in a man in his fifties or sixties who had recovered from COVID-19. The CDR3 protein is CASSLEGRNGYTF. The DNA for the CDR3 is TGCGCCAGCAGCTTGGAAGGGAGGAACGGCTACACCTTC.